This passage covers 2 T cell receptor beta chains from one sample sequenced in a study of human T cells and chemical hapten exposure. Time point defined: patch test 1, 2 weeks after DPC sensitization. As for treatment: therapeutic diphenylcyclopropenone sensitization with weekly scalp DPC. TCRdb fed the RACE reads into MiXCR, producing one record per CDR3 protein. The sample lists under 200,000 distinct CDR3 sequences; about 14% were seen once. This material consisted of whole blood, taken in connection with sensitization to the hapten diphenylcyclopropenone (DPC). These receptors came from a woman aged 25 to 39 with alopecia areata. Some clones in this sample may be carry-over from other donors' samples.

In its sample, this clonotype was seen many times. J is TRBJ1-5 and V is TRBV7-2; D is perhaps TRBD1 (6 bases). Trimming left V 5 bases short and J 4 bases short, with 9 bases between. The CDR3 runs 13 residues. Germline loops: CDR1 SGHTA, CDR2 FQGNSA. CDR3 loop: CASSRGTNQPQHF. CDR3 nucleotide sequence: TGTGCCAGCAGCCGCGGGACAAATCAGCCCCAGCATTTT. The full variable domain, rest sourced from reference TRBV7-2 and TRBJ1-5, is GAGVSQSPSNKVTEKGKDVELRCDPISGHTALYWYRQSLGQGLEFLIYFQGNSAPDKSGLPSDRFSAERTGGSVSTLTIQRTQQEDSAVYLCASSRGTNQPQHFGDGTRLSIL.

This chain uses TRBV7-2 with TRBJ1-6; no clear D gene. CDR3 length equals 14 residues. Trimming shortened V by 5 bases and J by 8 bases, and 13 bases separated the two germline ends. Germline CDR1 reads SGHTA; CDR2 reads FQGNSA. The CDR3 loop is CASSVTRTDSPLHF. The CDR3 DNA reads as TGTGCCAGCAGCGTGACTCGGACTGATTCACCCCTCCACTTT.